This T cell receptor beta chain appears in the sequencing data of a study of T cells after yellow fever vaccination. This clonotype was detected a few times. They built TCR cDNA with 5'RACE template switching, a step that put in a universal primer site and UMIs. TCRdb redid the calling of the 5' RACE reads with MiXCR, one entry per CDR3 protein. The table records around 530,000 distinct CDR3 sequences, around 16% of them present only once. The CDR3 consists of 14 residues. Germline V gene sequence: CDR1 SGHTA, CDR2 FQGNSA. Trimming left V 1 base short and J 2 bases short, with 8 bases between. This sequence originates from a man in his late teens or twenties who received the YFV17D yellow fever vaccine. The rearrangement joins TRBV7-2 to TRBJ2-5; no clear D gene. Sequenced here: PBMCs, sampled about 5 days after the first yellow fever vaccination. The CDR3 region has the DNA TGTGCCAGCAGCTTAGGACTGTTTCAAGAGACCCAGTACTTC. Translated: CASSLGLFQETQYF.